Given below is one T cell receptor (beta chain) in context. Its cognate antigen is unknown. A template switching step added UMIs, each with a 6-nucleotide sample barcode. For each CDR3 protein, TCRdb gives one entry from its re-call of the 5' RACE reads, without DNA. The table for this sample gives over 130,000 distinct CDR3 sequences. This record comes from a study of monozygotic twins with inflammatory bowel disease. General observations from the study: Especially with disease activity, IBD patients shared fewer clonotypes with others than healthy twins did.

Sequencing was done on a sample of blood. This receptor was identified in a human donor with ulcerative colitis or Crohn's disease, or a healthy co-twin of an affected twin (not recorded which).

This CDR3 is CASSPPGLAGGESQYF. The chain combines TRBV7-2 with TRBJ2-5; as DNA is missing, the TRBD2 call by TCRdb cannot be tested. CDR1 and CDR2 from the germline V gene are SGHTA and FQGNSA. CDR3 length: 16 residues.